The T cell receptor (beta chain) under discussion was sequenced for a study of CD8+ T cells in alopecia areata. Trimming took 0 bases from V and 7 from J, leaving 5 bases between them. The CDR3 has 11 residues. Germline-derived CDR1 and CDR2 are SGHRS and YFSETQ. The authors extracted RNA and reverse transcribed it into cDNA as the sequencing template. Produced via immunoSEQ multiplex PCR; TCRdb's table is partial and in-frame only. The table includes 80,000 to 100,000 clones, roughly 45% detected once. Specified treatment: oral pan-JAK inhibitor, 5-10 mg twice daily. This receptor was taken from a human donor with alopecia areata. The sample here was CD8+ T cells sorted from blood, taken at week 24, from a patient treated with tofacitinib. The rearrangement uses TRBV5-1 and TRBJ2-7; no clear D gene. CDR3 coding DNA: TGCGCCAGCAGCTTGGGGGGAGAGCAGTACTTC. It specifies CASSLGGEQYF. Full variable domain (outside the CDR3, taken from reference TRBV5-1 and TRBJ2-7): KAGVTQTPRYLIKTRGQQVTLSCSPISGHRSVSWYQQTPGQGLQFLFEYFSETQRNKGNFPGRFSGRQFSNSRSEMNVSTLELGDSALYLCASSLGGEQYFGPGTRLTVT.